This T cell receptor beta chain comes out of a study of CD8+CD57+ T cells in acquired aplastic anemia. In the study overall: Sorted CD4+ and CD8+ cell DNA averaged around 3 ug.

In regard to this clonotype: The antigen is undetermined.

Patients chosen for sequencing had shown CD8+CD57+ cell expansion by flow cytometry. Each patient carried a diagnosis of severe acquired aplastic anemia. TCR beta VDJ and CDR3 profiles were obtained from a genomic DNA template. TCRdb re-called the reads through MiXCR, storing one row per CDR3 protein. The sample lists roughly 100,000 distinct CDR3 sequences, around two thirds occurring once. Study observations and caveats: Roughly 30 CD8+ CDR3 sequences occurred in both the patients and the controls. Any difference that existed in CD8+ Simpson's diversity between patients and controls was not significant.

The CDR3 runs 11 residues. In germline, CDR1 is SNHLY, CDR2 FYNNEI. Trimming stripped 10 bases from V and 5 bases from J, with 10 bases between. This chain connects TRBV2 to TRBJ2-3, with D unresolved. The clonotype originates from a human donor with aplastic anemia. Sequences were obtained from sorted CD4+, CD8+, or CD8+CD57+ T cells (not recorded which) from PBMCs. CDR3 sequence reads: CATAFGDTQYF. CDR3 bases: TGTGCCACCGCGTTTGGAGATACGCAGTATTTT. Based on the CDR3 plus reference TRBV2 and TRBJ2-3, the full variable domain is EPEVTQTPSHQVTQMGQEVILRCVPISNHLYFYWYRQILGQKVEFLVSFYNNEISEKSEIFDDQFSVERPDGSNFTLKIRSTKLEDSAMYFCATAFGDTQYFGPGTRLTVL.